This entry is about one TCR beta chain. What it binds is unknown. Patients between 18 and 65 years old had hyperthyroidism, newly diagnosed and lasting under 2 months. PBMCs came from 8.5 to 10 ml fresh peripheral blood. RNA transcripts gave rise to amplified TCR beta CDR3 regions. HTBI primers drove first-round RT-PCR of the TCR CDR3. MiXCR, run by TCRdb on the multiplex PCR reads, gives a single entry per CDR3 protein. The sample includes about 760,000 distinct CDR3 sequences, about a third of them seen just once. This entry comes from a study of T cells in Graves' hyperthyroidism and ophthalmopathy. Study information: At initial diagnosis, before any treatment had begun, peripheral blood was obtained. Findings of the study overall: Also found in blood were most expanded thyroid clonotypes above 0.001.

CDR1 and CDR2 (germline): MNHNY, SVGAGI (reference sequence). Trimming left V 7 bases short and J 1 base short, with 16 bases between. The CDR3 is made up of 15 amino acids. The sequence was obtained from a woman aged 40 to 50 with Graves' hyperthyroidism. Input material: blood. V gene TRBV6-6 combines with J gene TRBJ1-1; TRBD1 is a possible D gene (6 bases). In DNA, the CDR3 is TGTGCCAGCAATTCCCAGGGGAGGGGGAACACTGAAGCTTTCTTT. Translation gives CASNSQGRGNTEAFF.